Described below is a single T cell receptor beta chain sequence and its context. The antigen is unknown. The repertoire was sequenced with immunoSEQ multiplex PCR; TCRdb's copy has only in-frame clones and lacks some. Here the sample spans about 9,800 clones, about 90% being singletons. The sample originates from a study of graft-versus-host responses after intestinal transplantation. On the study more broadly: Anti-thymocyte globulin induction was given to all recipients, followed by tacrolimus and steroids for around 3 years.

Study-wide points: The authors found GvH clones in recipient marrow, some appearing first in ileum or blood. Allografts of one patient group, those with graft-donor T cell macrochimerism, had high graft-versus-host to host-versus-graft clonal ratios. Circulating GvH clone levels at their peak were associated with HvG declines (early post-transplant).

Between the trimmed V and J ends, which lost 4 bases and 8 bases, there was a span of 14 bases. This CDR3 has 13 residues. CDR1 SEHNR and CDR2 FQNEAQ come from the germline V gene (reference sequence). The chain has TRBV7-9 and TRBJ1-2; possibly TRBD1 for D (5 bases). The input for sequencing was PBMCs, taken just over 42 days after intestinal transplant. The receptor's source is a human patient who received an intestinal transplant, so some T cells may come from the graft donor. The CDR3 region has the DNA TGTGCCAGCAGCTCCCGAGGGGAGGGGGGCTACACCTTC. It yields the protein CASSSRGEGGYTF.